What follows are 15 T cell receptor beta chains derived from one specimen sequenced in a study of blood T cell repertoires in COVID-19. Produced via immunoSEQ multiplex PCR; TCRdb's table is partial and in-frame only. Counted here are about 280,000 clones, roughly 90% occurring once; the ten biggest clones make up around 3%. Sample: peripheral blood. The receptors stem from a woman aged 25 to 45 with active or convalescent COVID-19.

The V and J genes are TRBV2 and TRBJ2-7; 14 bases align to TRBD2. CDR1 SNHLY and CDR2 FYNNEI come from the germline V gene. The CDR3 is 19 residues long. J lost 2 bases, V lost 3 bases, and 12 bases had no gene match. CDR3 nucleotide sequence: TGTGCCAGCAGTGATAGCCGGGGACTAGCGGGGGCGGTAACCTACGAGCAGTACTTC. Its translation is CASSDSRGLAGAVTYEQYF. Combining the CDR3 with reference TRBV2 and TRBJ2-7 gives the whole variable domain EPEVTQTPSHQVTQMGQEVILRCVPISNHLYFYWYRQILGQKVEFLVSFYNNEISEKSEIFDDQFSVERPDGSNFTLKIRSTKLEDSAMYFCASSDSRGLAGAVTYEQYFGPGTRLTVT.

The CDR3, as DNA: TGCGCCAGCAGCTTGGATGGACTATCTGGGGCCAACGTCCTGACTTTC. Amino acid sequence: CASSLDGLSGANVLTF. The rearrangement joins TRBV5-1 to TRBJ2-6; D is possibly TRBD2 (6 bases). This CDR3 is built from 16 residues. Germline CDR1 SGHRS, CDR2 YFSETQ. V dropped 0 bases and J dropped 1 base, with 8 bases sitting between them.

This clone was seen once. The chain has TRBV18 and TRBJ1-2; 8 nucleotides agree with TRBD1. Germline values: CDR1 KGHSH, CDR2 LQKENI. V shed 6 bases and J 8 bases; nucleotides not matched to a gene: 14. The CDR3 totals 15 residues. This chain's CDR3 is CASSPIQGAEGGYTF. The CDR3 DNA reads TGTGCCAGCTCCCCTATCCAGGGGGCTGAGGGAGGCTACACCTTC. The variable domain in full, completed from reference TRBV18 and TRBJ1-2, reads NAGVMQNPRHLVRRRGQEARLRCSPMKGHSHVYWYRQLPEEGLKFMVYLQKENIIDESGMPKERFSAEFPKEGPSILRIQQVVRGDSAAYFCASSPIQGAEGGYTFGSGTRLTVV.

The sample holds a few counts of this clone. The V gene is TRBV5-4, the J gene TRBJ1-1; D gene ambiguous. V was shortened by 0 bases and J by 4 bases, with 10 bases between the two germline ends. CDR1 is SGHNT and CDR2 is YYREEE in the germline V gene (reference sequence). There are 14 residues in the CDR3. This chain's CDR3 is CASSLDAGGTEAFF. The CDR3 region has the DNA TGTGCCAGCAGCTTGGATGCGGGTGGCACTGAAGCTTTCTTT.

The J gene is TRBJ1-4, the V gene TRBV19, with a possible D match to TRBD1 (6 bases). V lost 6 bases, J lost 5 bases, and 10 bases lay in between. The CDR3 sequence is 13 residues long. Germline CDR1 LNHDA, CDR2 SQIVND (reference sequence). This CDR3 reads CASSGTRNEKLFF. CDR3 bases: TGTGCCAGTAGCGGGACACGGAATGAAAAACTGTTTTTT.

The chain is built from TRBV6-1 and TRBJ2-3, with 16 positions matching TRBD2. The trim removed 4 bases at V and 1 base at J, leaving 8 bases unmatched. The CDR3 is 19 amino acids. Germline values: CDR1 MNHNS, CDR2 SASEGT. CDR3 DNA: TGTGCCAGCAGTGCCCTCTCCGGGACTAGCGGGGGGGGCACAGATACGCAGTATTTT. As protein: CASSALSGTSGGGTDTQYF.

The chain recombines TRBV3-1 (or the pseudogene TRBV3-2) with TRBJ1-1, with D possibly being TRBD1 (5 bases). The CDR3 length is 16 residues. Trimming shortened V by 4 bases and J by 3 bases, and 18 bases separated the two germline ends. The germline CDR1 and CDR2 sequences are LGHDT and YNNKEL (reference sequence). The CDR3, as DNA: TGTGCCAGCAGCCCGGAGGCAGGGAGGAAGGACACTGAAGCTTTCTTT. It yields the protein CASSPEAGRKDTEAFF.

This chain joins TRBV27 and TRBJ1-5; D not certain. Germline V gives CDR1 MNHEY, CDR2 SMNVEV (reference sequence). Trimming removed 5 bases from V and 7 bases from J, with 12 bases in between. CDR3 size: 13 residues. The CDR3 spells CASSRSQAQPQHF. The CDR3 region has the DNA TGTGCCAGCAGTAGATCGCAGGCCCAGCCCCAGCATTTT.

V is TRBV3-1 (or the pseudogene TRBV3-2) and J is TRBJ2-5, with 7 nucleotides matching TRBD2. Per the germline V gene, CDR1 is LGHDT and CDR2 is YNNKEL (reference sequence). V shed 6 bases, J shed 0 bases, and the junction held 1 base outside the gene matches. This CDR3 is built from 13 residues. The CDR3: CASSGLDQETQYF. CDR3 nucleotide sequence: TGTGCCAGCAGTGGACTAGACCAAGAGACCCAGTACTTC.

This clone was picked up one time. This chain links TRBV10-3 with TRBJ1-3; 7 bases align to TRBD1. Trimming took 6 bases from V and 0 from J; bases not matched to a gene: 5. The CDR3 runs 15 residues. In germline, CDR1 is ENHRY, CDR2 SYGVKD. CDR3 in DNA: TGTGCCATCAGCCGGGACAGCCACTCTGGAAACACCATATATTTT. It translates to CAISRDSHSGNTIYF.

This chain's CDR3 is CASSLFNGEKLFF. DNA for the CDR3: TGTGCCAGCAGCTTGTTTAACGGTGAAAAACTGTTTTTT. V and J are TRBV7-9 and TRBJ1-4; D is undetermined. Germline lookup yields CDR1 SEHNR and CDR2 FQNEAQ (reference sequence). V was cut by 3 bases and J by 7 bases, with 9 bases left in between. The CDR3 is 13 amino acids. Full variable domain (missing parts from reference TRBV7-9 and TRBJ1-4): DTGVSQNPRHKITKRGQNVTFRCDPISEHNRLYWYRQTLGQGPEFLTYFQNEAQLEKSRLLSDRFSAERPKGSFSTLEIQRTEQGDSAMYLCASSLFNGEKLFFGSGTQLSVL.

V usage is TRBV7-9 and J usage is TRBJ1-2; TRBD1 might be the D (6 bases). CDR3 length: 13 residues. Trimming took 5 bases from V and 14 from J, leaving 21 bases between them. Germline V gene lookup returns CDR1 SEHNR and CDR2 FQNEAQ (reference sequence). CDR3 residues: CASSPHTGWVETF. The CDR3 coding sequence is TGTGCCAGCAGCCCGCATACAGGGTGGGTAGAAACCTTC.

The chain is built from TRBV2 and TRBJ2-1; unclear D gene. CDR1 SNHLY and CDR2 FYNNEI come from the germline V gene. This CDR3 contains 14 residues. Trimming removed 2 bases from V and 7 bases from J, with 12 bases in between. The CDR3 nucleotides are TGTGCCAGCAGTGAATTGAGGTCCATTAATGAGCAGTTCTTC. Translated, it gives CASSELRSINEQFF.

The chain uses TRBV19 and TRBJ1-6, with D maybe TRBD1 (6 bases). V lost 5 bases, J lost 7 bases, and 18 bases lay in between. Germline CDR1 reads LNHDA; CDR2 reads SQIVND (reference sequence). The CDR3 loop spans 16 amino acids. In DNA, the CDR3 is TGTGCCAGTAGTCCGTTAAGGGGACAAGAGAATTCACCCCTCCACTTT. As protein: CASSPLRGQENSPLHF.

The CDR3 loop is CASSIVADSPLHF. The CDR3 nucleotides read TGTGCCAGTAGTATAGTGGCAGATTCACCCCTCCACTTT. This sequence joins TRBV19 and TRBJ1-6; the D is unclear. CDR1 is LNHDA and CDR2 is SQIVND in the germline V gene (reference sequence). The CDR3 extends over 13 amino acids. Trimming took off 1 base at V and 8 bases at J, with 6 bases between the two ends.